This T cell receptor (beta chain) originates from a study of blood T cell repertoires in COVID-19. V was pared by 4 bases and J by 4 bases, with 10 bases between. Germline values: CDR1 SEHNR, CDR2 FQNEAQ (reference sequence). The CDR3 is 13 residues long. Generated by immunoSEQ multiplex PCR, the TCRdb table keeps only in-frame clones and is missing some. The table includes more than 300,000 clones, 90% detected once. The receptor's source is a woman younger than 45 who had been exposed to COVID-19. The sample taken for sequencing was PBMCs or T cells enriched from blood (not recorded which). The rearrangement joins TRBV7-9 to TRBJ1-1; D remains ambiguous. The DNA for the CDR3 is TGTGCCAGCAGCTCATCGGTCGTCACTGAAGCTTTCTTT. This encodes CASSSSVVTEAFF.